This TCR beta chain was identified during a study of shared clonotypes between healthy human individuals. All donors were Caucasian adults living in Nashville, Tennessee. Once extracted for a subset, genomic DNA was divided evenly among several immunoSEQ plates. Source study methods: Without quality scores, immunoSEQ junctional reads could not be filtered like full-length reads. Repertoires were generated with immunoSEQ multiplex PCR, while TCRdb's copy carries only in-frame clones and drops some. V, J and clone size are taken as reported in that table, and D and trimming were inferred from the DNA itself. The sample includes 2 million to 2.5 million clones, about 95% of them seen just once. On this clone: Other DNA sequences in the same sample also yield this CDR3.

Germline assignment: CDR1 SGHRS and CDR2 YFSETQ. CDR3 length: 16 residues. V was cut by 0 bases and J by 1 base, with 10 bases left in between. The sample comprised naive CD4+ T cells sorted from blood. Specified subset: CD45RA+ positively selected. This sequence was found in a man younger than 35 in good health. The chain recombines TRBV5-1 with TRBJ2-2; unclear D gene. For the CDR3, the DNA is TGCGCCAGCAGCTTGGCCGGTCAGTTGAACACCGGGGAGCTGTTTTTT. Translation: CASSLAGQLNTGELFF.